This T cell receptor beta chain was identified during a study of breast tumors, draining lymph nodes, adjacent tissues. The CDR3 sequence is 18 residues long. Germline V CDR1 and CDR2: SGHTA, FQGNSA. V lost 5 bases and J lost 0; bases outside the gene matches: 10. Samples came from axillary lymph nodes draining the breast cancer. This clonotype was seen repeatedly, ten times or more. Its antigen remains unknown. TCRdb re-called the multiplex PCR reads through MiXCR, storing one row per CDR3 protein. The table lists some 110,000 distinct CDR3 sequences, less than 40% of them singletons. The study, taken as a whole, reports: That most tumor T cells come from lymph nodes remained unproven.

This sequence joins TRBV7-2 and TRBJ2-4; 10 bases map to TRBD1. The sequencing input was axillary lymph node tissue. The clonotype comes from a female donor with breast cancer. Some clones in this sample may be carry-over from other donors' samples. CDR3 nucleotides: TGTGCCAGCAGCCCGGGACAGGGGTGGATTGTAGCCAAAAACATTCAGTACTTC. Residues: CASSPGQGWIVAKNIQYF.